The rows below give T cell receptor beta chains drawn from one sample of a study of long-term antiretroviral therapy in people with HIV. TCRdb's table, derived via immunoSEQ multiplex PCR, lists solely in-frame clones and lacks some. Of roughly 30,000 clones listed, over 75% are singletons. The sample consisted of unsorted PBMCs, taken 0.8 years before starting antiretroviral therapy. All receptors derive from a man aged 18 to 29 with HIV. The CDR3 runs from the conserved cysteine through the conserved F or W. A D gene is named only where the DNA matches it firmly. The listing skips clone size in some rows; elsewhere it reads once, few, many or a size class.

clone_size	d_call	v_call	j_call	cdr3_aa	cdr3_nt
-	-	TRBV25-1	TRBJ2-6	CASSEHGGANVLTF	TGTGCCAGCAGTGAACATGGTGGGGCCAACGTCCTGACTTTC
-	-	TRBV19	TRBJ2-7	CASSNRRSYEQYF	TGTGCCAGTAGTAACCGGCGGTCCTACGAGCAGTACTTC
-	TRBD2	TRBV27	TRBJ2-1	CASSLSRTRPSGEQFF	TGTGCCAGCAGTTTATCCCGGACACGGCCTAGCGGTGAGCAGTTCTTC
-	TRBD1	TRBV6-5	TRBJ2-7	CASSYFSGTGEQYF	TGTGCCAGCAGTTATTTTTCCGGGACAGGAGAGCAGTACTTC
once	TRBD2	TRBV15	TRBJ2-1	CATSPSGRPQFF	TGTGCCACCAGCCCTAGCGGGAGACCGCAGTTCTTC
-	-	TRBV7-8	TRBJ1-2	CASSLPGLLGYTF	TGTGCCAGCAGCCTACCGGGGCTATTAGGCTACACCTTC
once	-	TRBV20-1	TRBJ2-1	CSATLGTEQFF	TGCAGTGCTACCCTTGGGACTGAGCAGTTCTTC
-	-	TRBV10-3	TRBJ2-3	CAISPGPPTDTQYF	TGTGCCATCAGTCCGGGACCGCCCACAGATACGCAGTATTTT
-	TRBD2	TRBV5-1	TRBJ2-2	CASSPRTSGSDGELFF	TGCGCCAGCAGCCCTAGGACTAGCGGGAGTGACGGGGAGCTGTTTTTT
-	TRBD2	TRBV6-1	TRBJ2-1	CASIRAGGLGEQFF	TGTGCCAGCATCCGGGCCGGGGGGTTGGGTGAGCAGTTCTTC
-	-	TRBV18	TRBJ1-2	CASSPPTERYTF	TGTGCCAGCTCACCACCAACTGAACGCTACACCTTC
once	TRBD1	TRBV14	TRBJ2-3	CASSSVTGVEGTDTQYF	TGTGCCAGCAGCTCCGTGACAGGGGTTGAGGGCACAGATACGCAGTATTTT
-	-	TRBV10-3	TRBJ1-1	CAIRAPNTEAFF	TGTGCCATCAGGGCCCCGAACACTGAAGCTTTCTTT
-	TRBD1	TRBV11-1	TRBJ1-1	CASRLDRDDTEAFF	TGTGCCAGCAGATTGGACAGGGACGACACTGAAGCTTTCTTT